This is a list of T cell receptor beta chains from one sample in a study of T cell repertoires in cytomegalovirus infection. TCRdb processed the reads anew with MiXCR; each CDR3 protein has one entry. The sample includes roughly 150,000 distinct CDR3 sequences, 15% to 20% of them seen just once. Material: CD8+ T cells from PBMCs. The receptors originated from a human donor in good health (CMV status not recorded). Some clones in this sample may be carry-over from other donors' samples. The CDR3 runs from the conserved cysteine through the conserved F or W. D genes are given only for firm matches. For some rows the clone size is stated as once, few or many, or as a class when expanded; others skip it.

D	J	size	V	DNA	CDR3
NA	TRBJ2-3	NA	TRBV7-9	TGTGCCAGCAGCTTTACCGGTGGGGCAATAGATACGCAGTATTTT	CASSFTGGAIDTQYF
TRBD1	TRBJ2-7	NA	TRBV6-2/TRBV6-3	TGTGCCAGCAGTTCTACAGGGGGTGCTTTATACGAGCAGTACTTC	CASSSTGGALYEQYF
NA	TRBJ2-1	few	TRBV7-3	TGTGCCAGCAGCCCCTCTGGGGGGCCTGATGAGCAGTTCTTC	CASSPSGGPDEQFF
NA	TRBJ1-1	few	TRBV28	TGTGCCAGCAGTTCCGGGGCATTGAACACTGAAGCTTTCTTT	CASSSGALNTEAFF
TRBD2	TRBJ2-3	many	TRBV20-1	TGCAGTGCCCTAGCGGGCACAGATACGCAGTATTTT	CSALAGTDTQYF
NA	TRBJ2-1	NA	TRBV6-5	TGTGCCGCTGGGACCGGTCCTACGAATGAGCAGTTCTTC	CAAGTGPTNEQFF
TRBD1	TRBJ2-6	many	TRBV29-1	TGCAGCGTTGCCGGACAGGGGTCCTTCTCGGGGGCCAACGTCCTGACTTTC	CSVAGQGSFSGANVLTF
NA	TRBJ2-2	once	TRBV7-8	TGTGCCAGCAGCTTAGCGGCTCGGGGTTCGGGCACCGGGGAGCTGTTTTTT	CASSLAARGSGTGELFF
NA	TRBJ2-1	few	TRBV27	TGTGCCAGCAGTTTGGAGGGGCGAGAGCAGTTCTTC	CASSLEGREQFF
NA	TRBJ1-2	NA	TRBV28	TGTGCCAGCAGGATCAGGGGCACCTATGGCTACACCTTC	CASRIRGTYGYTF
NA	TRBJ2-7	few	TRBV7-6	TGTGCCAGCAGCCACGCCCAATCCTACGAGCAGTACTTC	CASSHAQSYEQYF
TRBD1	TRBJ2-1	NA	TRBV7-4	TGTGCCATCAGCTCCCGGGACAGACCCTACAATGAGCAGTTCTTC	CAISSRDRPYNEQFF
NA	TRBJ2-7	few	TRBV12-3/TRBV12-4	TGTGCCAGCAGTTTAATAGGGCCAGCGGATTCCTACGAGCAGTACTTC	CASSLIGPADSYEQYF
TRBD2	TRBJ2-1	few	TRBV6-2/TRBV6-3	TGTGCCAGCAGTTACACAGGGACTAGCGGTGATCCCTACAATGAGCAGTTCTTC	CASSYTGTSGDPYNEQFF
TRBD2	TRBJ2-3	NA	TRBV24-1	TGTGCCACCAGTGATCCAGAGACTAGCGGGAGTAGCACAGATACGCAGTATTTT	CATSDPETSGSSTDTQYF
NA	TRBJ1-3	NA	TRBV27	TGTGCCAGCAGTTTGAGTACCGGAAACACCATATATTTT	CASSLSTGNTIYF
TRBD2	TRBJ2-2	NA	TRBV7-6	TGTGCCAGCAGCTTAACGGGAGGCACCGGGGAGCTGTTTTTT	CASSLTGGTGELFF
TRBD1	TRBJ2-7	NA	TRBV28	TGTGCCAGCAGTCGACAGGGAAACTTCTACGAGCAGTACTTC	CASSRQGNFYEQYF
TRBD1	TRBJ2-1	NA	TRBV15	TGTGCCACCAGCGGGGACAGGGGTAATGAGCAGTTCTTC	CATSGDRGNEQFF
NA	TRBJ2-7	NA	TRBV7-2	TGTGCCTGCAGCTTACGGACGTACGAGCAGTACTTC	CACSLRTYEQYF
NA	TRBJ1-4	NA	TRBV7-9	TGTGCCAGCAGCTCCCATGAAACAGTAAAACTGTTTTTT	CASSSHETVKLFF
TRBD1	TRBJ2-2	NA	TRBV29-1	TGCAGCGTTGTAAGGGACAGCTCCGGGGAGCTGTTTTTT	CSVVRDSSGELFF
NA	TRBJ2-6	few	TRBV7-2	TGTGCCAGCAGCTCGGAGCCCTCTGGGGCCAACGTCCTGACTTTC	CASSSEPSGANVLTF
TRBD1	TRBJ2-2	few	TRBV29-1	TGCAGCGTTGAAAGCTCAGGGACAGGGGAAACCGGGGAGCTGTTTTTT	CSVESSGTGETGELFF
TRBD1	TRBJ1-1	NA	TRBV7-2	TGTGCCAGCAGCTTAGCCCGACAGGGCGTTGGGTGGGACACTGAAGCTTTCTTT	CASSLARQGVGWDTEAFF
TRBD1	TRBJ1-1	few	TRBV7-9	TGTGCCAGCCGTCAACCGGGACAGACGAATGAAGCTTTCTTT	CASRQPGQTNEAFF
NA	TRBJ2-2	once	TRBV15	TGTGCCACCAGCAGAGACGGCGGGGCAGGGGAGGCCGGGGAGCTGTTTTTT	CATSRDGGAGEAGELFF
NA	TRBJ1-2	NA	TRBV10-2	TGCGCCAGCAGTGAGGGCCTAAGGACAGATGGCTACACCTTC	CASSEGLRTDGYTF
NA	TRBJ2-7	many	TRBV7-2	TGTGCCAGCAGCTTAGAACCCAACCCTCTCTACGAGCAGTACTTC	CASSLEPNPLYEQYF
NA	TRBJ1-1	NA	TRBV7-9	TGTGCCAGCCGGCCCGAACGGGAAGCTTTCTTT	CASRPEREAFF
TRBD1	TRBJ2-1	NA	TRBV11-2	TGTGCCAGCAGCTTAAGCCGGAGACAGGGGTGGAATGAGCAGTTCTTC	CASSLSRRQGWNEQFF
NA	TRBJ2-5	NA	TRBV29-1	TGCAGCGTTGAGGGACTGATTCAAGAGACCCAGTACTTC	CSVEGLIQETQYF
NA	TRBJ1-2	large	TRBV7-8	TGTGCCAGCAGCTTAGGAGACAGAGCAGACACCTTC	CASSLGDRADTF
NA	TRBJ2-7	few	TRBV19	TGTGCCAGTAGTATCATCGTACCAACCGACTACGAGCAGTACTTC	CASSIIVPTDYEQYF
TRBD1	TRBJ2-6	NA	TRBV6-2/TRBV6-3	TGTGCCAGCAGTAACAAAACCGGGACAGGTACCCCAACTGGGGCCAACGTCCTGACTTTC	CASSNKTGTGTPTGANVLTF
TRBD1	TRBJ1-5	NA	TRBV7-9	TGTGCCAGCAGCTCCACAGGGGGCGGCAATCAGCCCCAGCATTTT	CASSSTGGGNQPQHF
TRBD1	TRBJ1-4	few	TRBV6-2/TRBV6-3	TGTGCCAGCAGTGGACAGGGCTTCGGAGAAAAACTGTTTTTT	CASSGQGFGEKLFF
TRBD2	TRBJ2-4	NA	TRBV7-8	TGTGCCAGCAGCTTAGTGAAAGGGCTAGCGGGAGGGGACATTCAGTACTTC	CASSLVKGLAGGDIQYF
NA	TRBJ2-4	few	TRBV12-3/TRBV12-4	TGTGCCAGCAGTGCTGACGGTTACAAAAACATTCAGTACTTC	CASSADGYKNIQYF